This T cell receptor (beta chain) was sequenced during a study of blood T cell repertoires in COVID-19. At the level of the study: COVID-19 samples from acute and convalescent phases originated in the United States, Italy and Spain. Sources were T cells, B-cell-depleted T cells, or PBMCs; the material itself was cDNA or gDNA.

The CDR3 loop spans 14 amino acids. Germline V lookup: CDR1 SGHRS, CDR2 YFSETQ. V was trimmed by 2 bases and J by 4 bases, leaving 9 bases between them. Per the original data handling: Nucleated cell counts were estimated from reference gene primer amplification. Data came from immunoSEQ multiplex PCR; TCRdb stores just in-frame clones and leaves some out. V and J calls and clone size are given by that table; D and trimming were obtained from the DNA. The sample lists around 140,000 clones, 70% to 85% occurring once. The rearrangement links TRBV5-1 to TRBJ1-4; D possibly corresponds to TRBD1 (6 bases). The sample taken for sequencing was peripheral blood. The sequence came from a man between 60 and 75 years old with active or convalescent COVID-19. The CDR3 spells CASSFDRINEKLFF. The CDR3 nucleotides are TGCGCCAGCAGCTTTGACAGGATTAATGAAAAACTGTTTTTT.